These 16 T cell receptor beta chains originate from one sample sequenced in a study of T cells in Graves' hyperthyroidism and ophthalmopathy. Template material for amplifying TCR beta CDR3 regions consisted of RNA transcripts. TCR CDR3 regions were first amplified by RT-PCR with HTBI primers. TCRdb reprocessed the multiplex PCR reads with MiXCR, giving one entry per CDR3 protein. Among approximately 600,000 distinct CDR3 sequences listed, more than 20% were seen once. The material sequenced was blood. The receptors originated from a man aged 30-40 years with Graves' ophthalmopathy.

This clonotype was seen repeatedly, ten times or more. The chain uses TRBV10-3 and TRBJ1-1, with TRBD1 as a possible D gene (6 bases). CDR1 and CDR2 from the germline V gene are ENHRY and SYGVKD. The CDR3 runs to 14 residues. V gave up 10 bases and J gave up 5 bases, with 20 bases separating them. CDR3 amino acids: CATLPQGLGTEAFF. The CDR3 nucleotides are TGTGCCACCCTTCCTCAGGGGTTGGGGACTGAAGCTTTCTTT.

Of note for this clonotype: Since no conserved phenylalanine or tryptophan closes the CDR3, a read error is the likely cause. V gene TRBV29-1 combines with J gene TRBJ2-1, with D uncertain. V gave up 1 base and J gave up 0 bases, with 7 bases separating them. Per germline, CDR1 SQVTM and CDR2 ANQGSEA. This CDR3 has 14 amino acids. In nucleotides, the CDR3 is TGCAGCGTTGAAGCGCGGAGCTCCTACAATGAGCAGTTCCTC. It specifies CSVEARSSYNEQFL.

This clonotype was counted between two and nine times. The CDR3 sequence is CASSEMRTGELFF. The CDR3 bases are TGTGCCAGCAGTGAAATGCGCACCGGGGAGCTGTTTTTT. The chain is built from TRBV6-1 and TRBJ2-2, with D uncertain. The length of the CDR3 is 13 residues. Germline CDR1 is MNHNS and CDR2 is SASEGT. V was clipped by 2 bases and J by 4 bases, with 5 bases between them.

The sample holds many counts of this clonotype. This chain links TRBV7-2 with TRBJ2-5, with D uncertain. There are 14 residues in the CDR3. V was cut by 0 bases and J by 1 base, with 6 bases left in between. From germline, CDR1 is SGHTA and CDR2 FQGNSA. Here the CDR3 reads CASSLAVAQETQYF. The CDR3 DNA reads TGTGCCAGCAGCTTAGCGGTAGCCCAAGAGACCCAGTACTTC. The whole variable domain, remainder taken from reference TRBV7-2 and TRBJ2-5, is GAGVSQSPSNKVTEKGKDVELRCDPISGHTALYWYRQSLGQGLEFLIYFQGNSAPDKSGLPSDRFSAERTGGSVSTLTIQRTQQEDSAVYLCASSLAVAQETQYFGPGTRLLVL.

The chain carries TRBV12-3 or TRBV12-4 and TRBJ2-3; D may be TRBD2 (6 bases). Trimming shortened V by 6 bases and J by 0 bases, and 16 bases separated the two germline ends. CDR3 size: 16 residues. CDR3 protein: CASSPGLSDSTDTQYF. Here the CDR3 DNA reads TGTGCCAGCAGCCCAGGACTATCGGATAGCACAGATACGCAGTATTTT.

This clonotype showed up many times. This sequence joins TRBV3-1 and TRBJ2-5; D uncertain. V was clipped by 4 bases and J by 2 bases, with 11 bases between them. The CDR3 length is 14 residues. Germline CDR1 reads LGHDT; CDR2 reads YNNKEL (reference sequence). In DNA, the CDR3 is TGTGCCAGCAGCCCTACGGACGGTCAAGAGACCCAGTACTTC. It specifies CASSPTDGQETQYF.

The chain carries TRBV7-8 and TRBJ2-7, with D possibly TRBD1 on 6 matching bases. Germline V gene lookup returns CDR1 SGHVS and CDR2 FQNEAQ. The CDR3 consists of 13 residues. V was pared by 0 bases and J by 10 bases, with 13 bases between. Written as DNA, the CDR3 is TGTGCCAGCAGCTTAGCCGACAGGACCGATCAGTACTTC. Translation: CASSLADRTDQYF.

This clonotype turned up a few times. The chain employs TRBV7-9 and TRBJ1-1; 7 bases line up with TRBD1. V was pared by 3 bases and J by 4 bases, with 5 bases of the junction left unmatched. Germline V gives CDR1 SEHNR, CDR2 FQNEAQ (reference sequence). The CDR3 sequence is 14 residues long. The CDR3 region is CASSLGQPGTEAFF. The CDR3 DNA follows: TGTGCCAGCAGCTTGGGACAGCCCGGCACTGAAGCTTTCTTT.

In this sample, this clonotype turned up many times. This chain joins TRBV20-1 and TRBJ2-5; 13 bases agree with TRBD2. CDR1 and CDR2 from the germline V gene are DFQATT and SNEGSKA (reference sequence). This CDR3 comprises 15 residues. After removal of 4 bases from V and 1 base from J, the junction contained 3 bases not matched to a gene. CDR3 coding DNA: TGCAGTGCTACCAGGACTAGCGGGAGCCAAGAGACCCAGTACTTC. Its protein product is CSATRTSGSQETQYF.

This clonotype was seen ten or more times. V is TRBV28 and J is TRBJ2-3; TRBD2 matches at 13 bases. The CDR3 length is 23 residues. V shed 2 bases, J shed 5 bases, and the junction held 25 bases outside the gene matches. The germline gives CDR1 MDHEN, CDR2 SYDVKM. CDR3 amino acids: CASSLPSQGLTNTSGRARDTQYF. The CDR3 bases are TGTGCCAGCAGTTTACCATCCCAGGGTTTGACTAATACTAGCGGGAGGGCACGAGATACGCAGTATTTT.

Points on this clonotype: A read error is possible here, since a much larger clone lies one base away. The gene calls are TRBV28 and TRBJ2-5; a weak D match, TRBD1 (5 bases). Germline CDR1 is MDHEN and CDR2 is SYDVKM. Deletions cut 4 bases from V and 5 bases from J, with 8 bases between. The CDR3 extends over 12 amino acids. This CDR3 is CASSWGWETQYF. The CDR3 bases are TGTGCCAGCAGTTGGGGCTGGGAGACCCAGTACTTC.

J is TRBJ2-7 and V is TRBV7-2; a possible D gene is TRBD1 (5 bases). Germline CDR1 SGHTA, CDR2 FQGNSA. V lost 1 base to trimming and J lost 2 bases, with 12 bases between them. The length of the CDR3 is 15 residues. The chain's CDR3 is CASSLGSGITYEQYF. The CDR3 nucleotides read TGTGCCAGCAGCTTAGGCTCAGGGATAACCTACGAGCAGTACTTC.

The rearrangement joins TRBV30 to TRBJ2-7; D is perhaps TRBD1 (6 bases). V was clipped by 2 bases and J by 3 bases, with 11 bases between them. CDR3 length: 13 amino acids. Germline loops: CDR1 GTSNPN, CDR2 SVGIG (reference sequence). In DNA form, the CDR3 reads TGTGCCTGGAGTTCGGGGACATACTACGAGCAGTACTTC. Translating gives CAWSSGTYYEQYF.

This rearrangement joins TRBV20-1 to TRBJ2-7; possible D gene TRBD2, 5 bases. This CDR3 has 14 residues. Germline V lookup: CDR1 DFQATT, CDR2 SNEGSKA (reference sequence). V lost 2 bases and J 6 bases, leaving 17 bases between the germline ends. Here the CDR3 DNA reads TGCAGTGCTAGACGGACGGGGTGGGCGGCCGAGCAGTACTTC. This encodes CSARRTGWAAEQYF.

The DNA for the CDR3 is TGTGCCAGCAGCGTAGCTCCGACGGGCTACTCTGGAAACACCATATATTTT. Its protein product is CASSVAPTGYSGNTIYF. The V gene is TRBV9, the J gene TRBJ1-3; D remains unclear. CDR1 is SGDLS and CDR2 is YYNGEE in the germline V gene. Trimming left V 0 bases short and J 0 bases short, with 13 bases between. The CDR3 spans 17 residues.

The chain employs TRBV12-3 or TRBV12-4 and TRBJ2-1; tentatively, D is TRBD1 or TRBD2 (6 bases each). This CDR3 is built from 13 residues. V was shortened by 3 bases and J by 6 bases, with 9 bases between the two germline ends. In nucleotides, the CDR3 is TGTGCCAGCAGTTTTGGGGGGCCCAATGAGCAGTTCTTC. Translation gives CASSFGGPNEQFF.